This TCR beta chain was identified in a study of CD4 T cells in relation to SARS-CoV-2 and coronaviruses. Across the whole study: TCR beta CDR3s were sequenced after 10-day antigen culture of PBMCs. The HLA restriction of the shared crossreactive spike epitopes was mapped. Study-wide points: SARS-CoV-2-driven expansion was significantly weaker in crossreactive than monoreactive clones.

The unexposed donors gave CD4+ T cells in about 2010-2019, prior to COVID-19. CD4+ T cells were isolated from the cells after less than 13 days of culture. Cells permitting, SARS-CoV-2 S/N and four cold-coronavirus spikes were tested on unexposed-donor CD4+ T cells. The protocol was immunoSEQ multiplex PCR, while the TCRdb copy is restricted to in-frame clones and leaves out a portion. Among roughly 29,000 clones listed, over 65% were seen once. About this clone itself: The antigen remains undetermined.

V was shortened by 6 bases and J by 2 bases, with 16 bases between the two germline ends. The CDR3 runs to 16 residues. Per germline, CDR1 MGHRA and CDR2 YSYEKL. Sequences were obtained from CD4+ T cells from PBMCs, cultured in vitro. This clonotype was obtained from a human donor in good health. The chain employs TRBV4-1 and TRBJ2-2; tentative D call: TRBD1 (5 bases). CDR3 amino acids: CASRHLYRSNTGELFF. In DNA, the CDR3 is TGCGCCAGCAGACACCTTTACAGGAGCAACACCGGGGAGCTGTTTTTT.